This T cell receptor (beta chain) was sequenced for a study of blood T cell repertoires in COVID-19. Study information: Both acute and convalescent COVID-19 samples were obtained from the United States, Italy and Spain. PBMCs, B-cell-depleted T cells, or T cells were the source of the cDNA or gDNA that made up the material.

This clone was counted once. The V and J ends lost 5 bases and 7 bases, in that order; junction bases with no gene match: 14. Germline CDR1 reads LNHDA; CDR2 reads SQIVND (reference sequence). The CDR3 covers 17 residues. In the original analysis: Reference gene primer amplification yielded estimated nucleated cell counts. Only in-frame clones appear in the TCRdb table, and some are missing; sequencing was by immunoSEQ multiplex PCR. V and J calls and clone size follow that table, whereas D and trimming were derived from the DNA. Of about 74,000 clones listed, about 90% are singletons. Input material: peripheral blood. The clonotype comes from a woman older than 75 with active or convalescent COVID-19. V usage is TRBV19 and J usage is TRBJ1-5; 10 bases line up with TRBD1. CDR3 region: CASSRSGTGAGYQPQHF. The DNA for the CDR3 is TGTGCCAGTAGTCGTTCGGGGACAGGGGCGGGGTACCAGCCCCAGCATTTT.